This T cell receptor beta chain came from a study of T cells after yellow fever vaccination. Whole-study context: It was SMART-Seq v4 Ultra Low Input that prepared the fractions with low cell numbers. Study-level findings and limits: Repertoires obtained by FACS sorting could include abundant clonotypes that entered as contaminants from the bulk population.

This clonotype came up a few times. Its specificity is not known. The V gene lost 6 bases and the J gene lost 2 bases, with 17 bases spanning the gap. The CDR3 spans 15 residues. Germline V gene sequence: CDR1 SGHVS, CDR2 FQNEAQ. It was through 5'RACE template switching that TCR cDNA was made, with a universal primer site and UMIs added. TCRdb reprocessed the 5' RACE reads with MiXCR, giving one entry per CDR3 protein. The table lists some 560,000 distinct CDR3 sequences, roughly a sixth of them singletons, with approximately 15% in the top ten. V gene TRBV7-8 combines with J gene TRBJ2-7; D ambiguous. Sample: PBMCs, taken around 5 days after the first yellow fever vaccination. The clonotype was recovered from a man between 18 and 35 years old who received the YFV17D yellow fever vaccine. The CDR3 spells CASRIKLGRTYEQYF. CDR3 coding DNA: TGTGCCAGCAGGATAAAGCTCGGACGGACCTACGAGCAGTACTTC.